These 22 T cell receptor beta chains were all obtained from the same sample, sequenced in a study of CD8+ T cells in alopecia areata. Extracted RNA was reverse transcribed, and the resulting cDNA served as sequencing template. Assay: immunoSEQ multiplex PCR; the TCRdb copy retains only in-frame clones and omits some. The sample holds nearly 200,000 clones, 58% seen once. Specified treatment: oral pan-JAK inhibitor, 5-10 mg twice daily. The sequenced sample was CD4+ T cells sorted from blood, obtained at week 24, from a patient treated with tofacitinib. These receptor sequences come from a human donor with alopecia areata.

The chain is built from TRBV28 and TRBJ2-5; D may be TRBD2 (6 bases). The CDR3 consists of 15 residues. V gave up 3 bases and J gave up 3 bases, with 14 bases separating them. Germline assignment: CDR1 MDHEN and CDR2 SYDVKM. The chain's CDR3 is CASSLRGGFKETQYF. CDR3 nucleotides: TGTGCCAGCAGTTTGCGTGGGGGGTTTAAAGAGACCCAGTACTTC.

The chain joins TRBV29-1 to TRBJ2-4; TRBD2 matches 7 bases. Germline CDR1 is SQVTM and CDR2 is ANQGSEA. The V gene end was trimmed by 1 base and the J gene end by 8 bases; junction bases not matched to a gene: 8. The CDR3 sequence is 14 residues long. The CDR3 here is CSVEGGAGVDIQYF. The CDR3 DNA sequence: TGCAGCGTTGAAGGGGGCGCGGGAGTCGACATTCAGTACTTC.

This chain links TRBV30 with TRBJ1-1; D perhaps matches TRBD1 (5 bases). Germline CDR1 GTSNPN, CDR2 SVGIG (reference sequence). V lost 2 bases and J lost 10, with 11 bases in between. The CDR3 consists of 11 residues. The CDR3: CAWSTTETAFF. The CDR3 nucleotides are TGTGCCTGGAGTACGACAGAGACAGCTTTCTTT.

This rearrangement joins TRBV27 to TRBJ2-3; TRBD2 is a possible D gene (6 bases). This CDR3 contains 14 residues. The germline gives CDR1 MNHEY, CDR2 SMNVEV (reference sequence). With 2 bases removed from V and 1 base from J, the gap between germline ends came to 7 bases. CDR3 nucleotides: TGTGCCAGCAGTTTAGCGGGGCGCACAGATACGCAGTATTTT. Encoded protein: CASSLAGRTDTQYF.

This chain joins TRBV29-1 and TRBJ2-3; D not resolved. With 4 bases removed from V and 0 bases from J, the gap between germline ends came to 8 bases. This CDR3 spans 13 amino acids. Germline CDR1 and CDR2: SQVTM and ANQGSEA. The chain's CDR3 is CSVGPASTDTQYF. The CDR3 coding sequence is TGCAGCGTTGGGCCGGCCAGCACAGATACGCAGTATTTT.

The chain carries TRBV4-1 and TRBJ2-7; TRBD1 aligns across 8 bases. Trimming removed 4 bases from V and 6 bases from J; junction bases left unmatched: 8. CDR3 length: 14 residues. The germline CDR1 and CDR2 sequences are MGHRA and YSYEKL. CDR3 nucleotides: TGCGCCAGCAGCCCCTGGACAGGGCAGGTCGAGCAGTACTTC. Protein: CASSPWTGQVEQYF.

V usage is TRBV7-2 and J usage is TRBJ2-3; 8 bases map to TRBD1. V dropped 2 bases and J dropped 5; count of bases not matched to a gene: 9. The CDR3 consists of 16 residues. The germline CDR1 and CDR2 sequences are SGHTA and FQGNSA. CDR3 sequence: CASSLTRGRGQDTQYF. The CDR3, as DNA: TGTGCCAGCAGCTTAACTAGGGGCAGGGGGCAAGATACGCAGTATTTT.

This clone was counted between two and nine times. The chain joins TRBV5-1 to TRBJ2-2, with D perhaps being TRBD1 or TRBD2 (6 bases each). Trimming removed 4 bases at V and 6 bases at J, with 19 bases between. Per the germline V gene, CDR1 is SGHRS and CDR2 is YFSETQ. The CDR3 is 16 residues long. CDR3 coding DNA: TGCGCCAGCAGCCCCGTTGGAGGGGGGCGCCCCGGGGAGCTGTTTTTT. Protein sequence: CASSPVGGGRPGELFF.

This clone has a handful of counts. The chain couples TRBV5-1 to TRBJ2-7, with D tentatively TRBD1 (6 bases). Trimming shortened V by 4 bases and J by 0 bases, and 11 bases separated the two germline ends. This CDR3 contains 14 residues. Looked up from germline, CDR1 is SGHRS and CDR2 is YFSETQ. In DNA form, the CDR3 reads TGCGCCAGCAGCAGGTCACAGGGCTCCTACGAGCAGTACTTC. This translates into CASSRSQGSYEQYF. The entire variable domain, with the rest obtained from reference TRBV5-1 and TRBJ2-7, is as follows: KAGVTQTPRYLIKTRGQQVTLSCSPISGHRSVSWYQQTPGQGLQFLFEYFSETQRNKGNFPGRFSGRQFSNSRSEMNVSTLELGDSALYLCASSRSQGSYEQYFGPGTRLTVT.

This chain connects TRBV7-2 to TRBJ2-7, with 11 bases matching TRBD2. Germline values: CDR1 SGHTA, CDR2 FQGNSA. This CDR3 comprises 15 residues. Trimming at V came to 6 bases and at J to 4 bases, leaving 8 bases not matched to a gene. The DNA for the CDR3 is TGTGCCAGCAGTCCCGAGACTAGCGGGATATACGAGCAGTACTTC. Amino acid sequence: CASSPETSGIYEQYF.

This rearrangement joins TRBV5-1 to TRBJ2-1; D could derive from TRBD1 or TRBD2 (5 bases each). Germline CDR1 is SGHRS and CDR2 is YFSETQ. The V gene lost 1 base and the J gene lost 7 bases, with 12 bases spanning the gap. The CDR3 runs to 14 residues. In DNA form, the CDR3 reads TGCGCCAGCAGCTTGCAGGGCGAGGGGAATGAGCAGTTCTTC. Translating it yields CASSLQGEGNEQFF.

This clone was picked up one time. J is TRBJ2-7 and V is TRBV6-6; D is tentatively TRBD1 or TRBD2 (5 bases each). The V and J ends lost 2 bases and 0 bases respectively, with 11 bases between them. The CDR3 is made up of 15 amino acids. From germline, CDR1 is MNHNY and CDR2 SVGAGI (reference sequence). CDR3 sequence (DNA): TGTGCCAGCAGTTACCCAAAGGGGAGCTCCTACGAGCAGTACTTC. Protein sequence: CASSYPKGSSYEQYF.

The CDR3 region is CSVGAETQYF. DNA for the CDR3: TGCAGCGTTGGGGCCGAGACCCAGTACTTC. This rearrangement joins TRBV29-1 to TRBJ2-5; no reliable D call. The CDR3 spans 10 residues. Germline CDR1 and CDR2: SQVTM and ANQGSEA. The germline V and J ends were trimmed by 4 bases and 5 bases, with 5 bases remaining between them.

The CDR3 sequence is CASSVRGGEQYF. The CDR3 region has the DNA TGTGCCAGCAGCGTGCGTGGCGGCGAGCAGTACTTC. The chain links TRBV6-5 to TRBJ2-7, with D unresolved. Germline CDR1 reads MNHEY; CDR2 reads SVGAGI. The CDR3 covers 12 residues. V lost 6 bases to trimming and J lost 6 bases, with 12 bases between them.

V is TRBV5-1 and J is TRBJ2-1; 11 bases align to TRBD2. CDR3 size: 17 residues. V was clipped by 4 bases and J by 2 bases; unmatched bases: 8. The germline gives CDR1 SGHRS, CDR2 YFSETQ. In DNA form, the CDR3 reads TGCGCCAGCAGCCCCTTGACTAGCGGGGCCACCTACAATGAGCAGTTCTTC. As protein: CASSPLTSGATYNEQFF.

The genes are TRBV9 and TRBJ2-7, with D possibly matching TRBD1 (5 bases). Trimming cost V 4 bases and J 7 bases, with 18 bases left between them. CDR3 size: 14 residues. Germline CDR1 reads SGDLS; CDR2 reads YYNGEE. CDR3 nucleotide sequence: TGTGCCAGCAGCACGTCATACACAGGTTCGGAGCAGTACTTC. Translation gives CASSTSYTGSEQYF.

The gene calls are TRBV2 and TRBJ2-7; possibly TRBD2 for D (5 bases). The CDR3 length is 13 residues. V gave up 6 bases and J gave up 1 base, with 10 bases separating them. CDR1 is SNHLY and CDR2 is FYNNEI in the germline V gene. The CDR3 DNA sequence: TGTGCCAGCAGGGCCGGCGGGTCCTACGAGCAGTACTTC. Its translation is CASRAGGSYEQYF. The whole variable domain, remainder taken from reference TRBV2 and TRBJ2-7, is EPEVTQTPSHQVTQMGQEVILRCVPISNHLYFYWYRQILGQKVEFLVSFYNNEISEKSEIFDDQFSVERPDGSNFTLKIRSTKLEDSAMYFCASRAGGSYEQYFGPGTRLTVT.

This clone was seen more than once but under ten times. This chain joins TRBV2 and TRBJ2-1, with 8 bases identical to TRBD2. CDR1 is SNHLY and CDR2 is FYNNEI in the germline V gene. The CDR3 spans 14 residues. V shed 5 bases, J shed 4 bases, and the junction held 4 bases outside the gene matches. The CDR3 region is CASSLAGLYNEQFF. CDR3 coding DNA: TGTGCCAGCAGTTTAGCGGGGCTGTACAATGAGCAGTTCTTC.

The chain recombines TRBV27 with TRBJ2-7; 10 bases match TRBD2. Unmatched junction bases numbered 4, after V lost 5 bases and J lost 3 bases. From germline, CDR1 is MNHEY and CDR2 SMNVEV (reference sequence). The CDR3 is 14 residues long. DNA of the CDR3: TGTGCCAGCAGTAGCCTAGCGGGAGACTACGAGCAGTACTTC. Translating it yields CASSSLAGDYEQYF.

This clone has a single count. The rearrangement uses TRBV28 and TRBJ1-2; TRBD1 matches at 8 bases. Germline values: CDR1 MDHEN, CDR2 SYDVKM. This CDR3 contains 13 residues. The J segment lost 6 bases and the V segment lost 2 bases, leaving 2 bases of the junction unmatched. CDR3 sequence (DNA): TGTGCCAGCAGTTTAGCGGACAGGGATGGCTACACCTTC. This codes for CASSLADRDGYTF.

This clone was counted between two and nine times. The chain uses TRBV28 and TRBJ2-7, with 8 bases that match TRBD1. The V segment lost 8 bases and the J segment 6 bases; nucleotides outside the gene matches: 6. This CDR3 region has 12 residues. Looked up from germline, CDR1 is MDHEN and CDR2 is SYDVKM. The chain's CDR3 is CASRTGSLEQYF. The DNA for the CDR3 is TGTGCCAGCCGGACAGGGTCACTCGAGCAGTACTTC.

This clone was recorded a few times. The chain employs TRBV4-1 and TRBJ2-1, with 12 positions matching TRBD2. The CDR3 covers 17 residues. Losses at the gene ends were 3 bases for V and 0 bases for J; bases not matched to a gene: 3. The germline V gene encodes CDR1 MGHRA and CDR2 YSYEKL. The CDR3 DNA reads as TGCGCCAGCAGCCATTCTAGCGGGGGGGCCTCCTACAATGAGCAGTTCTTC. Residues: CASSHSSGGASYNEQFF.